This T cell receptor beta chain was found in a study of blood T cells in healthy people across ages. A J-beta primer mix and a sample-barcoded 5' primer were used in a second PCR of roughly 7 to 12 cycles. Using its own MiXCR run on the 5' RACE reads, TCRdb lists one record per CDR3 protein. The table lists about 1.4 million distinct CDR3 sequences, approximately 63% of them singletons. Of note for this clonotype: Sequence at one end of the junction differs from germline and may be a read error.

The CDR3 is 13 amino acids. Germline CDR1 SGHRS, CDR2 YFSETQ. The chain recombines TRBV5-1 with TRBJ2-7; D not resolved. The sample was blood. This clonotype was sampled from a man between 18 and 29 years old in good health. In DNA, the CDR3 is TGCGCCAGCAGCTTGGACGGAACCTACCAGCAGTACTTC. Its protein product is CASSLDGTYQQYF.